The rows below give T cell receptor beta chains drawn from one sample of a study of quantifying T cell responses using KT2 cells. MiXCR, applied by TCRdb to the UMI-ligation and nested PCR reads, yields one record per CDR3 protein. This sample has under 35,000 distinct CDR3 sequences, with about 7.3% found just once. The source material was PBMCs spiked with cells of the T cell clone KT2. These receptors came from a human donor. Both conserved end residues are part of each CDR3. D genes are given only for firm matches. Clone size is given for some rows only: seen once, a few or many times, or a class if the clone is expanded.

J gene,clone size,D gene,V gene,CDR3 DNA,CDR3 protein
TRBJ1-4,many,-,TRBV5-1,TGCGCCAGCAGTCATCCGGGAGAAAAACTGTTTTTT,CASSHPGEKLFF
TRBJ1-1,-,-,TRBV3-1,TGTGCCAGCAGCCAATTTGGCGGGTTTAAAGCTTTCTTT,CASSQFGGFKAFF
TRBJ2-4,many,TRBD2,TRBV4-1,TGCGCCAGCAGCCCATTGGCGGGGGAGGCCGAGGACTTC,CASSPLAGEAEDF
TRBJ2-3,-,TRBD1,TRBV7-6,TGTGCCAGCAGTTCCGGGACAGGGGGCACCCTGAGCACAGATACGCAGTATTTT,CASSSGTGGTLSTDTQYF
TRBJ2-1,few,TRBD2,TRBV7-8,TGTGCCAGCAGCTTTTCCAGCGGGAGCGATGAGCAGTTCTTC,CASSFSSGSDEQFF
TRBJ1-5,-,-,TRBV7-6,TGTGCCAGCAGCTCAGGGGCAAGGAATCAGCCCCAGCATTTT,CASSSGARNQPQHF
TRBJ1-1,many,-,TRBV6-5,TGTGCCAGCAGTTGGTCGACAGATACTGAAGCTTTCTTT,CASSWSTDTEAFF
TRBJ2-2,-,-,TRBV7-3,TGTGCCAGCAGCTTTAATCCCGGGAACACCGGGGAGCTGTTTTTT,CASSFNPGNTGELFF
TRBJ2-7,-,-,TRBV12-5,TGTGCTAGTGGTTTGGTACGAACCGGCAGGTCGGGACTGCCCTACGAGCAGTACTTC,CASGLVRTGRSGLPYEQYF
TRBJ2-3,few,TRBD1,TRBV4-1,TGCGCCAGCAGCCAAGCCGACCCCAGGACAGGGCAAGATACGCAGTATTTT,CASSQADPRTGQDTQYF
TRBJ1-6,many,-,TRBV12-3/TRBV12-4,TGTGCCAGCAGTTTTGGGGGCGGAAATTCACCCCTCCACTTT,CASSFGGGNSPLHF
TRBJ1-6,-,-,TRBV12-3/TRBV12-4,TGTGCCAGCAGTCCCCACCGACAGGCGGATTCACCCCTCCACTTT,CASSPHRQADSPLHF
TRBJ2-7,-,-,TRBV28,TGTGCCAGCAGTTTAGGGACCCTCTACGAGCAGTACTTC,CASSLGTLYEQYF
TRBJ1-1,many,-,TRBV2,TGTGCCAGCGGGGCAGCCATGAACACTGAAGCTTTCTTT,CASGAAMNTEAFF
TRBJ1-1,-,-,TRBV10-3,TGTGCCATCAGTATTACAGGGCCGGTGAACACTGAAGCTTTCTTT,CAISITGPVNTEAFF
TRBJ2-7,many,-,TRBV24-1,TGTGCCACCAGTGAGCAATGGGGCGAGCAGTACTTC,CATSEQWGEQYF
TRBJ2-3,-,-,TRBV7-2,TGTGCCAGCAGCTTAAGCGTTAGCACAGATACGCAGTATTTT,CASSLSVSTDTQYF
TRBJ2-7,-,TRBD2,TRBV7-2,TGTGCCAGCAGCTTAATCTGGTCGGGAGGGTCCTACGAGCAGTACTTC,CASSLIWSGGSYEQYF
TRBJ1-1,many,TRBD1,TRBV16,TGTGCCAGCAGCCAACGGGGACAGAGGAACACTGAAGCTTTCTTT,CASSQRGQRNTEAFF
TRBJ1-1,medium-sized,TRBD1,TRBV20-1,TGCAGTGCTAGGACAGGGGACACTGAAGCTTTCTTT,CSARTGDTEAFF
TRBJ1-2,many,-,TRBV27,TGTGCCAGCAGTACGGGTCCGGGCGGCTATGGCTACACCTTC,CASSTGPGGYGYTF
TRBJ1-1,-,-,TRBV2,TGTGCCAGCAGGTCCCAGAGGGGCATAGGCACTGAAGCTTTCTTT,CASRSQRGIGTEAFF
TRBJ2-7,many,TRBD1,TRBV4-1,TGCGCCAGCAGCCAACCGACAGGGGCCCTCTCCTACGAGCAGTACTTC,CASSQPTGALSYEQYF
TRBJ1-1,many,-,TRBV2,TGTGCCAGCACTCCCAGGGGCCGGGGTGGGACTGAAGCTTTCTTT,CASTPRGRGGTEAFF
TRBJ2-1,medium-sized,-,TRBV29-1,TGCAGCGGGGGGGGGCGCGGCCAGTACAATGAGCAGTTCTTC,CSGGGRGQYNEQFF
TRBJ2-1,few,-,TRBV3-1,TGTGCCAGCAGCCAAGGGGCTTGGGATGAGCAGTTCTTC,CASSQGAWDEQFF
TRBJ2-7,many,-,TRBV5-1,TGCGCCAGCAGCTTGGTAGAAAACGAGCAGTACTTC,CASSLVENEQYF
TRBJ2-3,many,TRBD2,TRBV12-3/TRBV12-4,TGTGCCAGCAGGCGGACTAGCGTAACAGATACGCAGTATTTT,CASRRTSVTDTQYF
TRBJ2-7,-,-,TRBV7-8,TGTGCCAGCAGCTTTCAGACAGAGTCCTACGAGCAGTACTTC,CASSFQTESYEQYF